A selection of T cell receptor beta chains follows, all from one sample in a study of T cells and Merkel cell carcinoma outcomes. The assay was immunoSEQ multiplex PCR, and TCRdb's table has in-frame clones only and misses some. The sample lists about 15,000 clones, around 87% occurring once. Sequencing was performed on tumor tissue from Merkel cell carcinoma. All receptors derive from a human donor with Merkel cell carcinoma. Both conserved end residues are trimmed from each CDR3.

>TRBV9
ASSHGGDEKLF
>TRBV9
ASSVSGSGNEQF
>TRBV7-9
ASSSDWADSSYNEQF
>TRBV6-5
ASSLYSSGSYEQF
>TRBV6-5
ASSYSVGYNYEQY
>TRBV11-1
ASSAGLDAREQY
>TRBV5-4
ASSLDNNQPQH
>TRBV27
ASSSNGGGGYT
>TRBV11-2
ASSQDPNTEAF
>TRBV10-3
AISEETEKLF
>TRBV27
ASSLWGAGETQY
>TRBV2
ASSESGRPKNIQY
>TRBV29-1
SVRDRDVYGYT
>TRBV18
ASSPPIGIADTDTQY
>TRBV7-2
ASSLDRGEYDGYT
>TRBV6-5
ASSRDKRTEAF